The rows below give T cell receptor beta chains drawn from one sample of a study of cytomegalovirus exposure and HLA in healthy donors. The protocol was immunoSEQ multiplex PCR, while the TCRdb copy is restricted to in-frame clones and leaves out a portion. This sample carries 150,000 to 160,000 clones, around 70% of them seen once, and the ten largest clones take 2.1%. The sequencing sample was made of PBMCs. The receptors stem from a man aged 25 to 40 in good health and CMV-seronegative. CDR3s include the opening cysteine and the closing phenylalanine or tryptophan. The D gene is left open where the match is weak. Only some rows state a clone size, as once, few, many or a class for expanded clones.

v_gene: TRBV27
abundance: .
j_gene: TRBJ1-5
d_gene: TRBD1
CDR3aa: CASSPAGGRSQPQHF
CDR3nt: TGTGCCAGCAGTCCAGCAGGGGGGCGAAGTCAGCCCCAGCATTTT

v_gene: TRBV5-1
abundance: .
j_gene: TRBJ2-3
d_gene: TRBD2
CDR3aa: CASSSSGSTDTQYF
CDR3nt: TGCGCCAGCAGTTCTAGCGGTAGCACAGATACGCAGTATTTT

v_gene: TRBV7-3
abundance: few
j_gene: TRBJ2-2
d_gene: TRBD2
CDR3aa: CASRRGGSTGELFF
CDR3nt: TGTGCCAGCAGGCGGGGGGGCAGCACCGGGGAGCTGTTTTTT

v_gene: TRBV11-2
abundance: .
j_gene: TRBJ2-7
d_gene: TRBD2
CDR3aa: CASSDGRRGGYEQYF
CDR3nt: TGTGCCAGCAGCGACGGACGGCGGGGGGGATACGAGCAGTACTTC

v_gene: TRBV7-9
abundance: .
j_gene: TRBJ1-4
d_gene: .
CDR3aa: CASSFSQNEKLFF
CDR3nt: TGTGCCAGCAGCTTCTCCCAGAATGAAAAACTGTTTTTT

v_gene: TRBV29-1
abundance: .
j_gene: TRBJ1-2
d_gene: .
CDR3aa: CSVLSPDGYTF
CDR3nt: TGCAGCGTTTTGTCTCCAGATGGCTACACCTTC

v_gene: TRBV5-1
abundance: .
j_gene: TRBJ2-7
d_gene: TRBD1
CDR3aa: CASSLGQGAYEQYF
CDR3nt: TGCGCCAGCAGCTTGGGACAGGGGGCGTACGAGCAGTACTTC

v_gene: TRBV20-1
abundance: few
j_gene: TRBJ1-2
d_gene: .
CDR3aa: CSASHNYGYTF
CDR3nt: TGCAGTGCTAGTCATAACTATGGCTACACCTTC

v_gene: TRBV15
abundance: once
j_gene: TRBJ2-2
d_gene: TRBD1
CDR3aa: CATSRDRTGASGELFF
CDR3nt: TGTGCCACCAGCAGAGATCGGACAGGGGCTTCCGGGGAGCTGTTTTTT

v_gene: TRBV5-6
abundance: .
j_gene: TRBJ1-6
d_gene: .
CDR3aa: CASSLGTGVPLHF
CDR3nt: TGTGCCAGCAGCTTGGGGACGGGGGTTCCCCTCCACTTT